The rows below give T cell receptor beta chains drawn from one sample of a study of blood T cell repertoires in COVID-19. Profiled with immunoSEQ multiplex PCR; TCRdb holds only in-frame clones, not every one. The sample yields 220,000 or so clones, 85% to 90% seen once. Source material: PBMCs or T cells enriched from blood (not recorded which). Receptors originate from a man aged 50 or older who had been exposed to COVID-19. The CDR3 runs from the conserved cysteine through the conserved F or W. A D gene is named only where the DNA matches it firmly. Clone size is shown for a subset of rows, as once, few, many or a class of expanded clone.

D gene	V gene	clone size	J gene	CDR3 protein	CDR3 DNA
-	TRBV27	-	TRBJ1-4	CASSPSSGEYNEKLFF	TGTGCCAGCAGTCCCTCCTCGGGGGAATATAATGAAAAACTGTTTTTT
-	TRBV3-1/TRBV3-2	-	TRBJ2-2	CASSQMAGLNTGELFF	TGTGCCAGCAGCCAAATGGCGGGGTTGAACACCGGGGAGCTGTTTTTT
-	TRBV5-1	-	TRBJ2-1	CASSLTLPDTQEQFF	TGCGCCAGCAGCCTTACGCTCCCGGACACTCAAGAGCAGTTCTTC
TRBD1	TRBV19	-	TRBJ1-1	CATGGQGPNTEAFF	TGTGCCACCGGGGGACAGGGGCCGAACACTGAAGCTTTCTTT
-	TRBV24-1	-	TRBJ1-1	CATSDSASMNTEAFF	TGTGCCACCAGTGATTCTGCCAGTATGAACACTGAAGCTTTCTTT
-	TRBV11-3	-	TRBJ2-1	CASSSLFPNEQFF	TGTGCCAGCAGCTCACTCTTTCCCAATGAGCAGTTCTTC
-	TRBV5-1	-	TRBJ2-5	CASSRGVQETQYF	TGCGCCAGCAGTCGCGGCGTCCAAGAGACCCAGTACTTC
-	TRBV18	-	TRBJ2-3	CASSPERGTDTQYF	TGTGCCAGCTCACCGGAGAGGGGCACAGATACGCAGTATTTT
TRBD1	TRBV2	-	TRBJ2-7	CASSRDRLYEQYF	TGTGCCAGCAGCCGGGACAGGCTATACGAGCAGTACTTC
TRBD1	TRBV2	-	TRBJ1-4	CASKEGTGVEKLFF	TGTGCCAGCAAAGAAGGGACAGGGGTTGAAAAACTGTTTTTT
-	TRBV27	-	TRBJ2-1	CASSLTGPWFRNEQFF	TGTGCCAGCAGTTTAACAGGGCCTTGGTTCCGCAATGAGCAGTTCTTC
-	TRBV12-3/TRBV12-4	-	TRBJ1-2	CASSPRPSRYTF	TGTGCCAGCAGCCCGCGGCCTTCTCGCTACACCTTC
-	TRBV15	-	TRBJ1-1	CATSIPGHLNTEAFF	TGTGCCACCAGCATCCCGGGACACCTGAACACTGAAGCTTTCTTT
-	TRBV19	-	TRBJ1-2	CASSPTTGHLYGYTF	TGTGCCAGTAGTCCAACCACGGGACACCTTTATGGCTACACCTTC
TRBD1	TRBV5-4	-	TRBJ1-4	CASSRSTGGEEKLFF	TGTGCCAGCAGCCGTTCGACAGGGGGCGAGGAAAAACTGTTTTTT
-	TRBV2	-	TRBJ1-1	CASRLDNPNEAFF	TGTGCCAGCAGGTTGGACAACCCTAATGAAGCTTTCTTT
TRBD2	TRBV7-2	-	TRBJ2-2	CASSLTSGRYTGELFF	TGTGCCAGCAGTCTTACTAGCGGGAGATATACCGGGGAGCTGTTTTTT
-	TRBV29-1	-	TRBJ1-1	CSVSVSLNTEAFF	TGCAGCGTTTCGGTAAGCCTGAACACTGAAGCTTTCTTT
-	TRBV3-1/TRBV3-2	-	TRBJ1-1	CASSQGGLTEAFF	TGTGCCAGCAGCCAAGGTGGACTCACTGAAGCTTTCTTT
-	TRBV21-1	-	TRBJ2-3	CASSAPTGFSTDTQYF	TGTGCCAGCAGCGCTCCGACAGGGTTTAGCACAGATACGCAGTATTTT
-	TRBV7-3	once	TRBJ1-2	CASSLSRDNLRGYTF	TGTGCCAGCAGCTTAAGTCGGGACAACCTGAGGGGCTACACCTTC
TRBD1	TRBV19	-	TRBJ1-3	CASSSVRQGSGNTIYF	TGTGCCAGTAGTTCTGTGAGACAGGGCTCTGGAAACACCATATATTTT
TRBD1	TRBV10-1	-	TRBJ2-3	CASSPGTGTNTQYF	TGCGCCAGCAGTCCCGGGACAGGGACCAATACGCAGTATTTT
TRBD1	TRBV19	-	TRBJ1-5	CASSKTGAQPQHF	TGTGCCAGTAGTAAAACAGGGGCCCAGCCCCAGCATTTT
TRBD2	TRBV28	-	TRBJ2-3	CASSGLNSGASTDTQYF	TGTGCCAGCAGTGGGCTCAATAGCGGGGCTAGCACAGATACGCAGTATTTT
-	TRBV18	-	TRBJ1-4	CASSPTVATHNEKLFF	TGTGCCAGCTCGCCGACAGTGGCTACGCATAATGAAAAACTGTTTTTT
TRBD1	TRBV5-4	-	TRBJ1-1	CASSNDRVNTEAFF	TGTGCCAGCAGCAACGACAGGGTCAACACTGAAGCTTTCTTT
-	TRBV21-1	-	TRBJ2-1	CASRTSGGPSYNEQFF	TGTGCCAGCCGTACTAGCGGGGGTCCCTCTTACAATGAGCAGTTCTTC
-	TRBV30	once	TRBJ1-5	CAWSFGQFNQPQHF	TGTGCCTGGAGTTTCGGACAGTTCAATCAGCCCCAGCATTTT
TRBD2	TRBV6-5	-	TRBJ2-5	CASSRGSPQETQYF	TGTGCCAGCAGTCGCGGGAGCCCCCAAGAGACCCAGTACTTC
-	TRBV5-1	-	TRBJ1-2	CASSLGSNYGYTF	TGCGCCAGCAGCTTGGGGAGTAACTATGGCTACACCTTC
-	TRBV3-1/TRBV3-2	-	TRBJ2-1	CASSPRDKYYNEQFF	TGTGCCAGCAGCCCCCGGGACAAGTACTACAATGAGCAGTTCTTC
TRBD1	TRBV9	once	TRBJ1-1	CASSARGTGANTEAFF	TGTGCCAGCAGCGCACGCGGGACAGGGGCGAACACTGAAGCTTTCTTT